The 21 T cell receptor beta chains reported below all come from one sample, sequenced in a study of blood T cell repertoires in COVID-19. Assay: immunoSEQ multiplex PCR; the TCRdb copy retains only in-frame clones and omits some. The sample carries about 52,000 clones, 86% recorded once. Sequenced input: peripheral blood. The receptor source for this set is a man aged 65 to 85 with acute or convalescent COVID-19.

The J gene is TRBJ1-2, the V gene TRBV25-1; no definite D call. The V gene's germline CDR1 is MGHDK and CDR2 SYGVNS. The CDR3 is 15 residues long. The V gene lost 4 bases and the J gene lost 2 bases, with 14 bases spanning the gap. CDR3 coding DNA: TGTGCCAGCAGTGCCCGGCGGGAATCCAACTATGGCTACACCTTC. The encoded protein is CASSARRESNYGYTF.

The rearrangement uses TRBV5-4 and TRBJ2-5, with D maybe TRBD2 (6 bases). Per germline, CDR1 SGHNT and CDR2 YYREEE (reference sequence). This CDR3 contains 15 residues. With 3 bases removed from V and 5 bases from J, the gap between germline ends came to 17 bases. CDR3 sequence reads: CASSWGGSAAETQYF. In nucleotides, the CDR3 is TGTGCCAGCAGCTGGGGAGGATCCGCCGCGGAGACCCAGTACTTC. Looking up the rest from reference TRBV5-4 and TRBJ2-5 gives the full variable domain: ETGVTQSPTHLIKTRGQQVTLRCSSQSGHNTVSWYQQALGQGPQFIFQYYREEENGRGNFPPRFSGLQFPNYSSELNVNALELDDSALYLCASSWGGSAAETQYFGPGTRLLVL.

This clone appeared once. This rearrangement joins TRBV6-2 or TRBV6-3 to TRBJ2-1; 9 bases line up with TRBD2. V lost 2 bases and J lost 8; bases outside the gene matches: 19. The CDR3 is 19 residues long. Germline values: CDR1 MNHEY, CDR2 SVGEGT. CDR3 loop: CASSYTEYLGTSWKDEQFF. For the CDR3, the DNA is TGTGCCAGCAGTTACACTGAATACCTCGGGACTAGCTGGAAGGATGAGCAGTTCTTC.

This rearrangement joins TRBV6-6 to TRBJ1-3; D remains ambiguous. The CDR3 totals 16 residues. CDR1 is MNHNY, CDR2 SVGAGI, per germline (reference sequence). V dropped 2 bases and J dropped 0 bases, with 11 bases sitting between them. CDR3 sequence reads: CASSYPGSSSGNTIYF. Written as DNA, the CDR3 is TGTGCCAGCAGTTACCCGGGTTCGAGCTCTGGAAACACCATATATTTT.

This clone was seen only a few times. The genes are TRBV6-5 and TRBJ2-1; no clear D gene. Germline values: CDR1 MNHEY, CDR2 SVGAGI. The CDR3 is made up of 12 amino acids. Trimming took off 5 bases at V and 3 bases at J, with 5 bases between the two ends. CDR3 protein: CASSTYYNEQFF. The CDR3 nucleotides are TGTGCCAGCAGTACCTACTACAATGAGCAGTTCTTC.

The rearrangement joins TRBV6-2 or TRBV6-3 to TRBJ1-2; tentatively, D is TRBD1 (5 bases). The CDR3 has 14 residues. Trimming removed 0 bases at V and 4 bases at J, with 9 bases between. Germline values: CDR1 MNHEY, CDR2 SVGEGT. In DNA, the CDR3 is TGTGCCAGCAGTTACTCGGGCAGGGCCTATGGCTACACCTTC. Amino acids: CASSYSGRAYGYTF.

The chain combines TRBV6-2 or TRBV6-3 with TRBJ1-6, with D tentatively TRBD1 (5 bases). The germline gives CDR1 MNHEY, CDR2 SVGEGT. The CDR3 covers 17 residues. Trimming stripped 2 bases from V and 4 bases from J, with 15 bases between. This CDR3 reads CASSYAYGGAYNSPLHF. Here the CDR3 DNA reads TGTGCCAGCAGTTACGCGTACGGGGGAGCGTATAATTCACCCCTCCACTTT.

The J gene is TRBJ2-7, the V gene TRBV27; TRBD2 matches 7 bases. This CDR3 is 14 amino acids long. The ends lost 5 bases at V and 4 bases at J; junction bases unmatched: 8. Germline CDR1 and CDR2: MNHEY and SMNVEV (reference sequence). The CDR3 DNA sequence: TGTGCCAGCAGTCCGGGGACTACCCTTTACGAGCAGTACTTC. Translating it yields CASSPGTTLYEQYF.

CDR3 in amino acids: CASSFGTSGRKQETQYF. The CDR3 nucleotides read TGCGCCAGCAGCTTCGGGACTAGCGGGAGGAAACAAGAGACCCAGTACTTC. The gene calls are TRBV5-1 and TRBJ2-5; 15 bases are a match to TRBD2. Germline CDR1 and CDR2: SGHRS and YFSETQ. Losses at the gene ends were 2 bases for V and 2 bases for J; bases not matched to a gene: 4. This CDR3 is built from 17 residues.

The chain uses TRBV7-2 and TRBJ2-5; 10 bases fit TRBD1. J was trimmed by 4 bases and V by 1 base; bases with no gene match: 6. The CDR3 is 16 amino acids. From germline, CDR1 is SGHTA and CDR2 FQGNSA. CDR3 residues: CASSLVVTGGRETQYF. CDR3 DNA sequence: TGTGCCAGCAGCTTAGTAGTGACAGGGGGCCGAGAGACCCAGTACTTC.

In its sample, this clone was seen a few times. The same CDR3 is also encoded by other DNA sequences in this sample. The V gene is TRBV4-3, the J gene TRBJ1-2, with D maybe TRBD1 (5 bases). Deletions cut 4 bases from V and 1 base from J, with 13 bases between. The CDR3 has 15 residues. Germline V CDR1 and CDR2: LGHNA, YSLEER. The CDR3 loop is CASSPDRDFNYGYTF. DNA for the CDR3: TGCGCCAGCAGCCCTGACCGGGACTTTAACTATGGCTACACCTTC.

The chain links TRBV3-1 (or the pseudogene TRBV3-2) to TRBJ2-1; TRBD2 is a possible D gene (6 bases). Germline CDR1 reads LGHDT; CDR2 reads YNNKEL (reference sequence). V was cut by 4 bases and J by 6 bases, with 16 bases left in between. The CDR3 has 15 amino acids. The CDR3 nucleotides read TGTGCCAGCAGCCCGCGGGGAAACCTCCCCAATGAGCAGTTCTTC. Its protein is CASSPRGNLPNEQFF.

CDR3 in DNA: TGTGCCAGCAGCTTGGCCGCAACGAACACTGAAGCTTTCTTT. Its protein is CASSLAATNTEAFF. This chain joins TRBV7-6 and TRBJ1-1; D is unclear. V lost 3 bases and J 1 base, leaving 9 bases between the germline ends. The CDR3 spans 14 residues. From germline, CDR1 is SGHVS and CDR2 FNYEAQ.

This clone was seen more than once but under ten times. The genes are TRBV3-1 (or the pseudogene TRBV3-2) and TRBJ1-6; D is possibly TRBD1 (5 bases). Trimming shortened V by 1 base and J by 8 bases, and 15 bases separated the two germline ends. From germline, CDR1 is LGHDT and CDR2 YNNKEL (reference sequence). This CDR3 spans 16 amino acids. CDR3 in amino acids: CASSQGGGLVYSPLHF. DNA for the CDR3: TGTGCCAGCAGCCAAGGGGGGGGACTGGTCTATTCACCCCTCCACTTT.

The V call is TRBV28, the J call TRBJ2-7; the D gene is possibly TRBD2 (6 bases). Trimming shortened V by 2 bases and J by 0 bases, and 14 bases separated the two germline ends. Germline assignment: CDR1 MDHEN and CDR2 SYDVKM. This CDR3 is built from 16 residues. CDR3 bases: TGTGCCAGCAGTTTAACCGGACGGGGGATCTCCTACGAGCAGTACGTC. Translated: CASSLTGRGISYEQYV.

This clone showed up just once. The CDR3 DNA follows: TGTGCCACCAGCAGAGGAGGCCTCACGAACACTGAAGCTTTCTTT. Translating it yields CATSRGGLTNTEAFF. This chain joins TRBV15 and TRBJ1-1; no definite D call. Germline V gene data show CDR1 as LNHNV and CDR2 as YYDKDF (reference sequence). The length of the CDR3 is 15 residues. The germline V and J ends were trimmed by 1 base and 1 base, with 10 bases remaining between them.

V is TRBV6-6 and J is TRBJ2-1; TRBD1 matches 8 bases. This CDR3 spans 13 amino acids. With V trimmed by 5 bases and J by 8 bases, 5 bases remained unmatched. Germline lookup yields CDR1 MNHNY and CDR2 SVGAGI (reference sequence). The CDR3 sequence is CASSQDRAYEQFF. CDR3 nucleotide sequence: TGTGCCAGCAGTCAGGACAGGGCGTATGAGCAGTTCTTC.

V usage is TRBV18 and J usage is TRBJ2-1, with D tentatively TRBD2 (6 bases). V dropped 4 bases and J dropped 6 bases, with 10 bases sitting between them. The germline V gene has CDR1 KGHSH and CDR2 LQKENI. The CDR3 has 13 residues. CDR3 bases: TGTGCCAGCTCACGGGACTCTCGCAATGAGCAGTTCTTC. This translates into CASSRDSRNEQFF.

CDR3 nucleotides: TGTGCCAGCAGCCAGGGGGCGCCTCCAGATACGCAGTATTTT. Translating gives CASSQGAPPDTQYF. The chain uses TRBV3-1 (or the pseudogene TRBV3-2) and TRBJ2-3, with a tentative D call TRBD1 (6 bases). The length of the CDR3 is 14 residues. Looked up from germline, CDR1 is LGHDT and CDR2 is YNNKEL (reference sequence). The V and J ends lost 3 bases and 4 bases respectively, with 11 bases between them.

The chain has TRBV6-6 and TRBJ1-1; no firm D call. The V end lost 0 bases, the J end lost 3 bases, and 8 bases lay between the germline ends. Per the germline V gene, CDR1 is MNHNY and CDR2 is SVGAGI (reference sequence). CDR3 length equals 14 residues. CDR3 in DNA: TGTGCCAGCAGTTACTCGGGAGGTGACACTGAAGCTTTCTTT. It is translated as CASSYSGGDTEAFF.

V usage is TRBV15 and J usage is TRBJ1-1, with D tentatively TRBD1 (6 bases). The CDR3 length is 13 residues. CDR1 and CDR2 (germline): LNHNV, YYDKDF (reference sequence). V lost 0 bases to trimming and J lost 11 bases, with 13 bases between them. The CDR3, as DNA: TGTGCCACCAGCAGAGAGGAGGACAGTGGGGCTTTCTTT. Translated, it gives CATSREEDSGAFF.